The source of this TCR beta chain is a study of shared clonotypes between healthy human individuals. Per the germline V gene, CDR1 is GTSNPN and CDR2 is SVGIG (reference sequence). V shed 0 bases and J shed 8 bases, with 11 bases lying between them. The CDR3 contains 14 residues. Each sample came from a Caucasian adult donor living in Nashville, Tennessee. The repertoire was sequenced with immunoSEQ multiplex PCR; TCRdb's copy has only in-frame clones and lacks some. Of about 480,000 clones in the sample, 60% to 85% are singletons; the top ten hold approximately 13%. This TCR derives from a woman between 40 and 55 years old in good health. Some clones in this sample may be carry-over from other donors' samples. The sample consisted of PBMCs. V is TRBV30 and J is TRBJ1-6; D gene unclear. The CDR3 is CAWSVVEYDSPLHF. The CDR3 DNA is TGTGCCTGGAGTGTAGTCGAGTATGATTCACCCCTCCACTTT.